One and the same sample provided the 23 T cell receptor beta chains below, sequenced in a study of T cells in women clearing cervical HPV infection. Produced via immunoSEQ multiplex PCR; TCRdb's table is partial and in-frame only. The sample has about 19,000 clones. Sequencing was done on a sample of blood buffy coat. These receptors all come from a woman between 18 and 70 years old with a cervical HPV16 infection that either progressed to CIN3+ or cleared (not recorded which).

CDR3 protein: CSALDRGQETYTF. The CDR3 bases that were read are TGCAGTGCTTTAGACAGGGGACAAGAGACC. The chain has TRBV20-1 and TRBJ1-2; 8 bases are shared with TRBD1. The missing CDR3 end, 3 residues past where the read stops, is filled in from the germline J gene. The CDR3 runs 13 residues. From germline, CDR1 is DFQATT and CDR2 SNEGSKA (reference sequence).

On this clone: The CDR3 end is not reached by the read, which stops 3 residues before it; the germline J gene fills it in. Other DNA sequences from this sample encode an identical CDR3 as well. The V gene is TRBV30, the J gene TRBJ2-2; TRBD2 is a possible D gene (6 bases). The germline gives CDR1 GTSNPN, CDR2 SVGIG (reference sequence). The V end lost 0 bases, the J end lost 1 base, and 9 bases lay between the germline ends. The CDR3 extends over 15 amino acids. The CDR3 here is CAWSVTSLNTGELFF. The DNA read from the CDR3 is TGTGCCTGGAGTGTTACTAGCTTGAACACCGGGGAG.

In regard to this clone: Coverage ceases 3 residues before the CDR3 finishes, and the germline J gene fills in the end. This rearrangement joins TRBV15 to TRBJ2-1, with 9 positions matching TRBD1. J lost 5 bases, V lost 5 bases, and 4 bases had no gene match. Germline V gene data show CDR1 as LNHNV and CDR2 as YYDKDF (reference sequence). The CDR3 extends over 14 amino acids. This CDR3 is CATSGDRGDNEQFF. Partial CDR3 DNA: TGTGCCACCAGCGGCGACAGGGGGGACAATGAG.

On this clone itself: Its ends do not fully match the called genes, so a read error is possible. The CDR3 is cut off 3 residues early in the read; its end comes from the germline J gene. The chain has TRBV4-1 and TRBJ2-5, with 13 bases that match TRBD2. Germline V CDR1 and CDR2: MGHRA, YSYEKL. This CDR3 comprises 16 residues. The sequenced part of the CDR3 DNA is TGCGCCAGCAGCCAAGCACTAGCGGGGGGGCAAGTGACC. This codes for CASSQALAGGQVT. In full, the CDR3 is CASSQALAGGQVTQYF.

The part of the CDR3 DNA that was read is TGTGCCAGCAGCTATACTGCTTCCCAAGAGACC. Translation gives CASSYTASQET. The CDR3 reads in full as CASSYTASQETQYF. The chain uses TRBV5-5 and TRBJ2-5, with D hard to call. The CDR3 is cut off 3 residues early in the read; its end comes from the germline J gene. Looked up from germline, CDR1 is SGHKS and CDR2 is YYEKEE (reference sequence). This CDR3 comprises 14 residues. Between the trimmed V and J ends, which lost 3 bases and 1 base, there was a span of 10 bases.

CDR3 sequence reads: CAWSTGLNSPLHF. The covered CDR3 bases are TGTGCCTGGAGTACAGGCCTTAATTCACCC. The rearrangement joins TRBV30 to TRBJ1-6, with D possibly matching TRBD1 (5 bases). Coverage ceases 3 residues before the CDR3 finishes, and the germline J gene fills in the end. The germline CDR1 and CDR2 sequences are GTSNPN and SVGIG (reference sequence). V was clipped by 2 bases and J by 6 bases, with 8 bases between them. CDR3 size: 13 residues.

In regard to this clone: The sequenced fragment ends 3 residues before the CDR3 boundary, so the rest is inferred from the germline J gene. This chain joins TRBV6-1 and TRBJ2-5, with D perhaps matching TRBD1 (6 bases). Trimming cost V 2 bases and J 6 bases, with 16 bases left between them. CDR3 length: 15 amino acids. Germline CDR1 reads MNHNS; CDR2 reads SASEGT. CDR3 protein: CASSEIVQGTQTQYF. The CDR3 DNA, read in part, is TGTGCCAGCAGTGAAATTGTACAGGGTACGCAGACC.

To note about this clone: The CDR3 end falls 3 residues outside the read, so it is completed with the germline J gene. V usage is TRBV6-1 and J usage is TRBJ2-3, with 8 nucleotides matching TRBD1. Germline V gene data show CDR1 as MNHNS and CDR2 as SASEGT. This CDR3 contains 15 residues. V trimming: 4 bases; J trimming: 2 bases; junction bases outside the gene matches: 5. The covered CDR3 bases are TGTGCCAGCAGTGGGCGGACAGGGCCCACAGATACG. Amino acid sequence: CASSGRTGPTDT. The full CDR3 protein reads CASSGRTGPTDTQYF.

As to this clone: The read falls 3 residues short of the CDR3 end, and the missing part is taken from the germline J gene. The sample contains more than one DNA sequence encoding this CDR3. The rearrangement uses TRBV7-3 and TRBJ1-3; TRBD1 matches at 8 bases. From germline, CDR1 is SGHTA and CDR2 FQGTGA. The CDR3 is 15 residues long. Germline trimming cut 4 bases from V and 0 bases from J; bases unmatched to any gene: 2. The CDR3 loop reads CASSSTGGSGNTIYF. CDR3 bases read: TGTGCCAGCAGCTCAACAGGGGGCTCTGGAAACACC.

CDR3 DNA, as far as it was read: TGTGCCTGGAACCTGGACCAGCTGGGGCTATATGGC. It is translated as CAWNLDQLGLYG. The whole CDR3 sequence reads CAWNLDQLGLYGYTF. V and J are TRBV30 and TRBJ1-2, with D perhaps TRBD1 (5 bases). With the read ending 3 residues before the CDR3 end, the germline J gene is used to fill in that end. The germline V gene encodes CDR1 GTSNPN and CDR2 SVGIG (reference sequence). The CDR3 spans 15 residues. Trimming took 4 bases from V and 5 from J, leaving 20 bases between them.

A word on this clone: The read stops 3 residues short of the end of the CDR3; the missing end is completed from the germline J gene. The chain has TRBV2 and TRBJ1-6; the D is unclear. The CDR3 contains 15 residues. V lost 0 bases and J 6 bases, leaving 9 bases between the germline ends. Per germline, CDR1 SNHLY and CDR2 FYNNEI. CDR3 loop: CASSEATFGNSPLHF. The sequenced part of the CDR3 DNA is TGTGCCAGCAGTGAAGCAACTTTCGGTAATTCACCC.

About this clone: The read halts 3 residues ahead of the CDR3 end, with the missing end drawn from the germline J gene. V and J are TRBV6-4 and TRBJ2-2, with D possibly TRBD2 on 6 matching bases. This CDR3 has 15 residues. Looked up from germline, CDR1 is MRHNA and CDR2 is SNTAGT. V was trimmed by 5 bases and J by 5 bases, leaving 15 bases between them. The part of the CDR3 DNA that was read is TGTGCCAGCAGTCCCCCGGGGGACGGAACCGGGGAG. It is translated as CASSPPGDGTGE. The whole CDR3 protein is CASSPPGDGTGELFF.

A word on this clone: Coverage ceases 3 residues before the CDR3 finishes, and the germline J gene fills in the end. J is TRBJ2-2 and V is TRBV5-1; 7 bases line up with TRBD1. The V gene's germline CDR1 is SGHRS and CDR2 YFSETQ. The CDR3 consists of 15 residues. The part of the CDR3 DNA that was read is TGCGCCAGCAGCTTACAGGGGTATTCGGGTGAAAAG. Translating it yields CASSLQGYSGEK. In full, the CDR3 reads CASSLQGYSGEKLFF.

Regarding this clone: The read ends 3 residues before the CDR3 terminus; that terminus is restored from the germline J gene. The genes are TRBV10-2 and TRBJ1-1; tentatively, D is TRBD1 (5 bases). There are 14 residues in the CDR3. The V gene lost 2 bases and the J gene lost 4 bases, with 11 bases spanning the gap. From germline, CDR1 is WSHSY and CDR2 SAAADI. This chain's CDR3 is CASSERRGSTEAFF. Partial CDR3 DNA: TGCGCCAGCAGTGAGAGACGGGGGAGCACTGAA.

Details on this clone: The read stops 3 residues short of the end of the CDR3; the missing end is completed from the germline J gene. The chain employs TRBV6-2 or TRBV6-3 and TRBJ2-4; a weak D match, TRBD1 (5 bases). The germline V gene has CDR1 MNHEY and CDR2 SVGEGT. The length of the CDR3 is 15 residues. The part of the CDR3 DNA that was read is TGTGCCAGCAGTTACTGGAGACAGCAAAACTATGGT. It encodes CASSYWRQQNYG. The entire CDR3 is CASSYWRQQNYGQYF.

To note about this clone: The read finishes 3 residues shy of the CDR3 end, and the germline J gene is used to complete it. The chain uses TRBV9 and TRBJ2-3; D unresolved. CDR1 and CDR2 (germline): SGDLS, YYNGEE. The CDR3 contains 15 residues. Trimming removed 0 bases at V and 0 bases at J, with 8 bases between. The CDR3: CASSVGRFSTDTQYF. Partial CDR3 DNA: TGTGCCAGCAGCGTAGGTCGGTTTAGCACAGATACG.

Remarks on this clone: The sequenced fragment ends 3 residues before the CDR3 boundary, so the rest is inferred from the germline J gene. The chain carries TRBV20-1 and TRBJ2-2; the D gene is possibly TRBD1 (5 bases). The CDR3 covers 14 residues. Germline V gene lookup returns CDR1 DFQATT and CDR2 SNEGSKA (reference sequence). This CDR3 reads CSARGGGQGEKLFF. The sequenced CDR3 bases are TGCAGTGCTAGAGGAGGTGGGCAGGGTGAAAAG.

The part of the CDR3 DNA that was read is TGTGCCATCGGGGGGCGTCGCGCTAGCACAGATACG. It translates to CAIGGRRASTDT. The complete CDR3 protein is CAIGGRRASTDTQYF. V is TRBV28 and J is TRBJ2-3; D may be TRBD2 (7 bases). The read falls 3 residues short of the CDR3 end, and the missing part is taken from the germline J gene. The length of the CDR3 is 15 residues. Looked up from germline, CDR1 is MDHEN and CDR2 is SYDVKM. Between the trimmed V and J ends, which lost 10 bases and 0 bases, there was a span of 17 bases.

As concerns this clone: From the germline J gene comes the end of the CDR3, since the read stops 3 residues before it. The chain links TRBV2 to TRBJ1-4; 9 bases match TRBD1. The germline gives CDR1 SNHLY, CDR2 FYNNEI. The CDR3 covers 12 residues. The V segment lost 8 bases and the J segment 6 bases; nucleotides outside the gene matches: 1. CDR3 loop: CASRTGDEKLFF. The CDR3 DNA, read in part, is TGTGCCAGCCGGACAGGGGATGAAAAA.

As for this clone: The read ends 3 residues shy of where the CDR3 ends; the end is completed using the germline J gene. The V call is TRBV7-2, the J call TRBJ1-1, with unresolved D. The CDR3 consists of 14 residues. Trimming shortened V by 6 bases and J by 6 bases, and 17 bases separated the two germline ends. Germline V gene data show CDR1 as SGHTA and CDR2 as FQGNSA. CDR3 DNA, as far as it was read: TGTGCCAGCAGTCTCTCGCCGGGTTACGCTGAA. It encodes CASSLSPGYAE. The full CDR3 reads CASSLSPGYAEAFF.

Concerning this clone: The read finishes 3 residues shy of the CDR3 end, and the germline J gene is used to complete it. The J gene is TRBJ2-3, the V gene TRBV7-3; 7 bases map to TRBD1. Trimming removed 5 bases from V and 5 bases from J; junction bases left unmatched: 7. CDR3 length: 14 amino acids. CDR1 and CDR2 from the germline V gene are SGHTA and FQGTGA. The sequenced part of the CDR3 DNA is TGTGCCAGCAGCCAACAGGGGTTGGGAGATACG. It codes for CASSQQGLGDT. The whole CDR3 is CASSQQGLGDTQYF.

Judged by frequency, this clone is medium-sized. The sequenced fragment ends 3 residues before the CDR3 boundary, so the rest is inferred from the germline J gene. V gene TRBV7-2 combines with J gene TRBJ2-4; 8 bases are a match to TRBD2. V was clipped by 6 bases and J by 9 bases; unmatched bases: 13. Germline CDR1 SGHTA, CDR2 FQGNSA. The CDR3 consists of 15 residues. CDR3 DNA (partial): TGTGCCAGCAGGTATCCGGGAGGGGAAACAGGCATT. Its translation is CASRYPGGETGI. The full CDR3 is CASRYPGGETGIQYF.

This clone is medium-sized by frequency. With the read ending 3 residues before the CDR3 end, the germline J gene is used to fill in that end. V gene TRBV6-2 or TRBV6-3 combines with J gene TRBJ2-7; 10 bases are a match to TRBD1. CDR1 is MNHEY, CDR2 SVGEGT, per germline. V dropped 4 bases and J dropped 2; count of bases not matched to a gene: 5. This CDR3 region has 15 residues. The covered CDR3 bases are TGTGCCAGCAGTTCATCCGGGACAGGGGCCTACGAG. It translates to CASSSSGTGAYE. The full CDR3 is CASSSSGTGAYEQYF.